This paragraph reports one TCR beta chain. The target antigen is unknown. No conserved phenylalanine or tryptophan ends this CDR3, so it is likely a read error. This record belongs to a study of T cell repertoires in cytomegalovirus infection. Study in general: The study used recently identified HLA-C-restricted and well-studied HLA-B-restricted CMV epitopes. It can be stated that public TCR beta signatures indicated CMV infection as well as a matching HLA type. Study-wide findings and caveats: Ex vivo, HLA-C-restricted CMV-specific TCR beta clonotypes prevailed over the rest of the response.

Each CDR3 protein is one row after TCRdb ran MiXCR on the reads. The sample records roughly 800,000 distinct CDR3 sequences, about 29% being singletons. The CDR3 spans 17 residues. V shed 3 bases and J 5 bases; nucleotides not matched to a gene: 9. Germline V lookup: CDR1 SEHNR, CDR2 FQNEAQ (reference sequence). The input for sequencing was cultured CD8+ T cells from PBMCs, taken from culture after CMV antigen stimulation. This TCR derives from a human donor in good health (CMV status not recorded). Some clones in this sample may be carry-over from other donors' samples. This chain uses TRBV7-9 with TRBJ2-4; 11 bases are shared with TRBD2. The CDR3 loop is CASSFDSGGALENIQYL. The CDR3 DNA reads TGTGCCAGCAGCTTCGATAGCGGGGGGGCCTTAGAAAACATTCAGTACCTC.